The 19 T cell receptor beta chains presented below share a single source sample, sequenced in a study of T cells after yellow fever vaccination (dated by TCRdb to between 2018 and 2020). To prepare the library, 5' RACE was applied. Instrument used: Illumina HiSeq 2500. TCRdb itself trimmed the public reads at Q25 with fastp, ran MiXCR and retained productive beta chains. Rows matching on CDR3 protein sequence are summarized as one entry with the most common DNA and genes. This sample gives about 110,000 distinct CDR3 sequences in total; 7% to 8.5% of them show up just once. The leading ten clones occupy approximately 24% of the sample. The sample's treatment or condition label is to be understood as: live attenuated yellow fever vaccine strain. The sample was CD8+ T cells sorted from PBMCs, taken 45 days after the yellow fever booster vaccination. The receptors stem from a man under 40 who received the YFV17D yellow fever vaccine.

V gene TRBV10-3 combines with J gene TRBJ2-1; TRBD2 matches 10 bases. Trimming cost V 7 bases and J 4 bases; bases outside gene matches: 10. The CDR3 contains 16 residues. Germline lookup yields CDR1 ENHRY and CDR2 SYGVKD. The chain's CDR3 is CAINQAGGNPYNEQFF. CDR3 nucleotides: TGTGCCATCAATCAAGCGGGAGGGAACCCTTACAATGAGCAGTTCTTC.

Ten or more counts support this clonotype. This chain uses TRBV7-9 with TRBJ2-2, with unresolved D. Trimming took 5 bases from V and 5 from J, leaving 12 bases between them. Germline V gives CDR1 SEHNR, CDR2 FQNEAQ (reference sequence). This CDR3 is built from 14 residues. The CDR3 loop is CASSPQRSTGELFF. The CDR3 DNA reads TGTGCCAGCAGCCCCCAAAGGAGTACCGGGGAGCTGTTTTTT.

The table lists this clonotype with many counts. The chain couples TRBV2 to TRBJ2-1; the D is unclear. Germline assignment: CDR1 SNHLY and CDR2 FYNNEI. V dropped 2 bases and J dropped 6 bases, with 8 bases sitting between them. The CDR3 has 13 amino acids. The CDR3 protein is CASSERAPNEQFF. CDR3 DNA sequence: TGTGCCAGCAGTGAACGGGCCCCCAATGAGCAGTTCTTC. Together with reference TRBV2 and TRBJ2-1, the CDR3 gives the full variable domain: EPEVTQTPSHQVTQMGQEVILRCVPISNHLYFYWYRQILGQKVEFLVSFYNNEISEKSEIFDDQFSVERPDGSNFTLKIRSTKLEDSAMYFCASSERAPNEQFFGPGTRLTVL.

This clonotype has at least ten counts. This chain uses TRBV29-1 with TRBJ2-7; D is perhaps TRBD2 (5 bases). V lost 7 bases and J 1 base, leaving 14 bases between the germline ends. In germline, CDR1 is SQVTM, CDR2 ANQGSEA. The length of the CDR3 is 13 residues. The CDR3 sequence is CSAHLSGSYEQYF. CDR3 nucleotide sequence: TGCAGCGCCCACCTGAGCGGTTCCTACGAGCAGTACTTC.

This clonotype has just a few counts. The CDR3 loop reads CSGVQETQYF. DNA of the CDR3: TGCAGTGGAGTTCAAGAGACCCAGTACTTC. The rearrangement links TRBV20-1 to TRBJ2-5, with D hard to call. V dropped 7 bases and J dropped 2 bases, with 5 bases sitting between them. The germline gives CDR1 DFQATT, CDR2 SNEGSKA (reference sequence). The CDR3 loop spans 10 amino acids.

This clonotype was recorded many times. This rearrangement joins TRBV7-6 to TRBJ1-1; possible D gene TRBD1, 5 bases. CDR3 length equals 13 residues. V was cut by 7 bases and J by 4 bases, with 13 bases left in between. Per germline, CDR1 SGHVS and CDR2 FNYEAQ. CDR3 DNA: TGTGCCAGCAAAACGTTCGACAGCACTGAAGCTTTCTTT. It yields the protein CASKTFDSTEAFF.

This clonotype has at least ten counts. The chain has TRBV15 and TRBJ2-5; the D gene could be TRBD1 or TRBD2 (6 bases each). Germline assignment: CDR1 LNHNV and CDR2 YYDKDF (reference sequence). There are 15 residues in the CDR3. V lost 5 bases and J 5 bases, leaving 18 bases between the germline ends. The CDR3 loop reads CATSYRDGGGETQYF. The CDR3 DNA reads as TGTGCCACCAGCTATCGTGACGGAGGGGGTGAGACCCAGTACTTC.

This clonotype was detected ten times or more. The chain links TRBV29-1 to TRBJ2-5, with D hard to call. V was trimmed by 5 bases and J by 4 bases, leaving 14 bases between them. The CDR3 spans 13 residues. Germline V gene data show CDR1 as SQVTM and CDR2 as ANQGSEA. The CDR3 nucleotides are TGCAGCGTTCAAAACGGCATTTCAGAGACCCAGTACTTC. Its protein product is CSVQNGISETQYF.

There are many counts of this clonotype. The DNA is left out, because the CDR3 cannot be placed on it with certainty; the CDR3 is given as TCRdb lists it. The genes are TRBV29-1 and TRBJ2-1; TRBD2 is the table's D call and was not checked against the DNA. The CDR3 is 11 amino acids long, termini counted. Germline V gene sequence: CDR1 SQVTM, CDR2 ANQGSEA. CDR3 amino acids: CSVVGPGTKFF.

Note on this clonotype: A much larger clone differs from this one at a single base, so this may be a read error. The V gene is TRBV29-1, the J gene TRBJ2-1, with 10 bases fitting TRBD2. CDR1 and CDR2 from the germline V gene are SQVTM and ANQGSEA. This CDR3 has 15 residues. Trimming at V came to 8 bases and at J to 0 bases, leaving 7 bases not matched to a gene. The CDR3 DNA reads TGCAGCATTACCCCTAGCGGGAGCTCCTACAATGAGCAGTTCTTC. As protein: CSITPSGSSYNEQFF.

This clonotype came up once. The chain combines TRBV4-3 with TRBJ2-1; D is undetermined. Per the germline V gene, CDR1 is LGHNA and CDR2 is YSLEER. The CDR3 is 19 residues long. V was pared by 0 bases and J by 0 bases, with 18 bases between. CDR3 protein: CASSQDVGTLTRSYNEQFF. CDR3 DNA: TGCGCCAGCAGCCAAGATGTAGGCACCCTTACCCGCTCCTACAATGAGCAGTTCTTC.

The V and J genes are TRBV11-1 and TRBJ1-1; no reliable D call. V was pared by 1 base and J by 6 bases, with 9 bases between. CDR1 is SGHAT and CDR2 is FQDESV in the germline V gene (reference sequence). The CDR3 extends over 13 amino acids. The CDR3 DNA is TGTGCCAGCAGCTTAGAAAGAGGGCCTGAAGCTTTCTTT. Protein product: CASSLERGPEAFF.

Many counts were recorded for this clonotype. The chain couples TRBV6-5 to TRBJ1-1; 8 bases are a match to TRBD1. With V trimmed by 2 bases and J by 2 bases, 4 bases remained unmatched. The CDR3 loop spans 15 amino acids. From germline, CDR1 is MNHEY and CDR2 SVGAGI. The CDR3 spells CASSYPGQGNTEAFF. CDR3 nucleotides: TGTGCCAGCAGTTACCCCGGACAGGGTAACACTGAAGCTTTCTTT.

J is TRBJ2-7 and V is TRBV4-2; 7 bases match TRBD1. The ends lost 0 bases at V and 1 base at J; junction bases unmatched: 12. Germline-derived CDR1 and CDR2 are LGHNA and YNFKEQ. CDR3 size: 18 residues. DNA of the CDR3: TGTGCCAGCAGCCAAGAAGGTGGACAGGAGGACGGATCCTACGAGCAGTACTTC. Translated, it gives CASSQEGGQEDGSYEQYF.

This clonotype has at least ten counts. V and J are TRBV5-6 and TRBJ2-5; 10 nucleotides line up with TRBD2. CDR3 length equals 14 residues. Looked up from germline, CDR1 is SGHDT and CDR2 is YYEEEE. The V gene end was trimmed by 2 bases and the J gene end by 4 bases; junction bases not matched to a gene: 2. The DNA for the CDR3 is TGTGCCAGCAGCTTAGCGGGAGGGTTAGAGACCCAGTACTTC. Protein: CASSLAGGLETQYF. Filled out from reference TRBV5-6 and TRBJ2-5, the complete variable domain reads DAGVTQSPTHLIKTRGQQVTLRCSPKSGHDTVSWYQQALGQGPQFIFQYYEEEERQRGNFPDRFSGHQFPNYSSELNVNALLLGDSALYLCASSLAGGLETQYFGPGTRLLVL.

In its sample, this clonotype was seen a few times. This sequence joins TRBV3-1 and TRBJ1-4; unclear D gene. CDR1 is LGHDT, CDR2 YNNKEL, per germline (reference sequence). V was pared by 4 bases and J by 8 bases, with 14 bases between. The CDR3 contains 14 residues. CDR3 DNA sequence: TGTGCCAGCAGCCGTTACGACCGACCGGAAAAACTGTTTTTT. As protein: CASSRYDRPEKLFF.

This clonotype was seen many times. V is TRBV28 and J is TRBJ2-4; either TRBD1 or TRBD2 may supply D (5 bases each). Deletions cut 6 bases from V and 8 bases from J, with 14 bases between. The CDR3 length is 13 residues. Germline CDR1 MDHEN, CDR2 SYDVKM. The CDR3 spells CASSPEGKYIQYF. The CDR3 DNA sequence: TGTGCCAGCAGCCCTGAGGGGAAGTACATTCAGTACTTC.

Note on this clonotype: A much larger clone is a single base away; this may be a read error. The gene calls are TRBV5-1 and TRBJ2-7; 7 bases fit TRBD2. Germline CDR1 and CDR2: SGHRS and YFSETQ. The CDR3 length is 16 residues. The CDR3 reads CAGSWGGAASTYEQYF. CDR3 sequence (DNA): TGCGCCGGCAGCTGGGGGGGAGCCGCGTCAACCTACGAGCAGTACTTC.

In its sample, this clonotype was seen many times. V and J are TRBV29-1 and TRBJ2-7, with 7 bases lining up with TRBD1. Per the germline V gene, CDR1 is SQVTM and CDR2 is ANQGSEA. The CDR3 is 13 residues long. With 4 bases clipped from V and 4 bases from J, the junction kept 7 bases outside the gene matches. CDR3: CSVAPGQTYEQYF. The DNA for the CDR3 is TGCAGCGTTGCTCCGGGACAGACATACGAGCAGTACTTC.